This record concerns one T cell receptor beta chain sequence. The data were obtained in a study of shared clonotypes between healthy human individuals. CD45RO-negative, CCR7-selected cells formed the naive CD8 fraction, which excluded terminally differentiated effector memory CD45RA+ cells. Germline V gene data show CDR1 as SEHNR and CDR2 as FQNEAQ (reference sequence). The CDR3 contains 15 residues. The V and J ends lost 4 bases and 4 bases respectively, with 16 bases between them. The method was immunoSEQ multiplex PCR; TCRdb's version includes in-frame clones alone and lacks a portion of them. Among fewer than 850,000 clones, about 96% were seen once, and the ten largest hold around 0.25%.

This sequence originates from a man in his thirties or forties in good health. V usage is TRBV7-9 and J usage is TRBJ1-2; D is unclear. The sequenced sample was naive CD8+ T cells sorted from blood. The CDR3 protein is CASSSGLGSSYGYTF. CDR3 DNA: TGTGCCAGCAGCTCCGGCCTGGGGTCTTCCTATGGCTACACCTTC. The full variable domain, in which reference TRBV7-9 and TRBJ1-2 provide the parts outside the CDR3, is DTGVSQNPRHKITKRGQNVTFRCDPISEHNRLYWYRQTLGQGPEFLTYFQNEAQLEKSRLLSDRFSAERPKGSFSTLEIQRTEQGDSAMYLCASSSGLGSSYGYTFGSGTRLTVV.